Listed below are T cell receptor beta chains from one sample, sequenced in a study of multiple sclerosis patients with progressive multifocal leukoencephalopathy. Profiling relied on immunoSEQ multiplex PCR, and the TCRdb table lists in-frame clones only, not all of them. The table has roughly 32,000 clones, roughly 86% seen once; the top ten hold about 6.1%. The sequencing here drew on PBMCs, taken from a patient treated with natalizumab. Source of these receptors: a woman aged 40 to 50 with progressive multifocal leukoencephalopathy. The CDR3 runs from the conserved cysteine through the conserved F or W. D genes are given only for firm matches. Where a row states a size, it is once, few, many or the class of an expanded clone; other rows omit it.

D: -
size: -
V: TRBV30
J: TRBJ1-4
DNA: TGTGCCGGGAGGACAGCGAGTAATGAAAAACTGTTTTTT
CDR3: CAGRTASNEKLFF

D: -
size: -
V: TRBV6-5
J: TRBJ1-1
DNA: TGTGCCAGCATACCCGGGCGGGGGAACACTGAAGCTTTCTTT
CDR3: CASIPGRGNTEAFF

D: -
size: -
V: TRBV9
J: TRBJ2-7
DNA: TGTGCCAGCAGCGTTGGACAAACCTACGAGCAGTACTTC
CDR3: CASSVGQTYEQYF

D: -
size: -
V: TRBV5-4
J: TRBJ1-2
DNA: TGTGCCAGCAGCCAAACTGACTATGGCTACACCTTC
CDR3: CASSQTDYGYTF

D: TRBD1
size: -
V: TRBV5-1
J: TRBJ1-2
DNA: TGCGCCAGCAGCCTACACGGGACAGGGATCATCAGTGGCTATGGCTACACCTTC
CDR3: CASSLHGTGIISGYGYTF

D: -
size: -
V: TRBV15
J: TRBJ2-2
DNA: TGTGCCACCAGCCCCGGCAGGGCGGATACCGGGGAGCTGTTTTTT
CDR3: CATSPGRADTGELFF

D: TRBD1
size: -
V: TRBV5-4
J: TRBJ2-5
DNA: TGTGCCAGCACCTTTGGTGGGACAGCTTATTCAAGCGAGACCCAGTACTTC
CDR3: CASTFGGTAYSSETQYF

D: -
size: once
V: TRBV15
J: TRBJ2-1
DNA: TGTGCCACCAGCAACCGAAACAATGAGCAGTTCTTC
CDR3: CATSNRNNEQFF

D: TRBD1
size: -
V: TRBV29-1
J: TRBJ1-2
DNA: TGCAGCGCGTTGGGGACAGGGGAGGAAAATGGCTACACCTTC
CDR3: CSALGTGEENGYTF

D: -
size: -
V: TRBV4-3
J: TRBJ2-7
DNA: TGCGCCAGCAGCCAAGATCGGGTTGGGGGCTACGAGCAGTACTTC
CDR3: CASSQDRVGGYEQYF

D: -
size: -
V: TRBV6-5
J: TRBJ2-1
DNA: TGTGCCAGCAAGGAACCGCGCCGGGGGAATGAGCAGTTCTTC
CDR3: CASKEPRRGNEQFF

D: TRBD2
size: -
V: TRBV7-3
J: TRBJ2-3
DNA: TGTGCCAGCAGCTTAAGAAGCGGGAGAACAGATACGCAGTATTTT
CDR3: CASSLRSGRTDTQYF

D: -
size: -
V: TRBV10-3
J: TRBJ1-1
DNA: TGTGCCATCCGGGTAGACAGAGGGATCACTGAAGCTTTCTTT
CDR3: CAIRVDRGITEAFF

D: -
size: -
V: TRBV18
J: TRBJ2-1
DNA: TGTGCCAGCTCACCACCGGGGGCCGGAGGGTCCTACAATGAGCAGTTCTTC
CDR3: CASSPPGAGGSYNEQFF

D: TRBD2
size: few
V: TRBV4-2
J: TRBJ2-5
DNA: TGTGCCAGCAGCCCGAGGGCGGGGGTACAAGAGACCCAGTACTTC
CDR3: CASSPRAGVQETQYF

D: -
size: -
V: TRBV18
J: TRBJ1-1
DNA: TGTGCCAGCTCAGTAGGACAGAACACTGAAGCTTTCTTT
CDR3: CASSVGQNTEAFF

D: -
size: -
V: TRBV28
J: TRBJ1-2
DNA: TGTGCCAGCAGTGACGTCCCCGCGTCTAACTATGGCTACACCTTC
CDR3: CASSDVPASNYGYTF

D: TRBD2
size: once
V: TRBV6-6
J: TRBJ2-7
DNA: TGTGCCAGCAGCTGGACTAGCGGGGCCTACGAGCAGTACTTC
CDR3: CASSWTSGAYEQYF

D: -
size: -
V: TRBV27
J: TRBJ1-1
DNA: TGTGCCAGCAGTTTTGGACGGTACACTGAAGCTTTCTTT
CDR3: CASSFGRYTEAFF

D: TRBD2
size: -
V: TRBV4-2
J: TRBJ2-5
DNA: TGTGCCAGCAGCCAAGAGAGAGGGACTAGCGGGGAGGGGGACCAAGAGACCCAGTACTTC
CDR3: CASSQERGTSGEGDQETQYF

D: -
size: -
V: TRBV6-5
J: TRBJ1-5
DNA: TGTGCCAGCAGTTACTCGGGTCGGAATCAGCCCCAGCATTTT
CDR3: CASSYSGRNQPQHF

D: TRBD2
size: -
V: TRBV12-5
J: TRBJ2-3
DNA: TGTGCTAGTGGTTTGGGACTAGCGGGGCTTAGGGATACGCAGTATTTT
CDR3: CASGLGLAGLRDTQYF

D: -
size: -
V: TRBV5-4
J: TRBJ1-3
DNA: TGTGCCAGCAGCTTACCGGACGGCAGGAGCACCATATATTTT
CDR3: CASSLPDGRSTIYF

D: -
size: -
V: TRBV7-2
J: TRBJ1-1
DNA: TGTGCCAGCAGCCCCCGGAACACTGAAGCTTTCTTT
CDR3: CASSPRNTEAFF

D: TRBD1
size: -
V: TRBV15
J: TRBJ1-1
DNA: TGTGCCACCAGCAGACCCGTTACAGGGGAGGCTTTCTTT
CDR3: CATSRPVTGEAFF

D: -
size: few
V: TRBV9
J: TRBJ2-2
DNA: TGTGCCAGCAGCGTAGGAGAAGGGTTGGGCGGGGAGCTGTTTTTT
CDR3: CASSVGEGLGGELFF

D: -
size: -
V: TRBV6-6
J: TRBJ2-7
DNA: TGTGCCAGCAGTTACCCGAGCTCCTACGAGCAGTACTTC
CDR3: CASSYPSSYEQYF

D: -
size: -
V: TRBV27
J: TRBJ2-1
DNA: TGTGCCAGCAGTCCCACTAGGGAGGAGTACAATGAGCAGTTCTTC
CDR3: CASSPTREEYNEQFF

D: -
size: -
V: TRBV5-4
J: TRBJ1-2
DNA: TGTGCCAGCAGCCCGGGACGGAACTATGGCTACACCTTC
CDR3: CASSPGRNYGYTF

D: -
size: -
V: TRBV2
J: TRBJ1-2
DNA: TGTGCCAGCAGTGAAGCGCTGAGAGGGACAAATGGCTACACCTTC
CDR3: CASSEALRGTNGYTF

D: -
size: -
V: TRBV4-1
J: TRBJ1-1
DNA: TGCGCCAGCAGCCAAGATCAGGTGGCAGTTGAAGCTTTCTTT
CDR3: CASSQDQVAVEAFF

D: -
size: -
V: TRBV6-8
J: TRBJ1-6
DNA: TGTGCCAGCAGTTACTTGCCGGAGAGCTCCTATAATTCACCCCTCCACTTT
CDR3: CASSYLPESSYNSPLHF

D: -
size: -
V: TRBV4-2
J: TRBJ2-2
DNA: TGTGCCAGCAGCCAAGACTCTATCGGCGGCCCCACCGGGGAGCTGTTTTTT
CDR3: CASSQDSIGGPTGELFF

D: -
size: -
V: TRBV13
J: TRBJ1-1
DNA: -
CDR3: CASSLGVGPGTEAFF

D: -
size: -
V: TRBV7-3
J: TRBJ2-1
DNA: TGTGCCAGCAGCGCAGGGGGACTCTATGAGCAGTTCTTC
CDR3: CASSAGGLYEQFF

D: -
size: -
V: TRBV5-1
J: TRBJ2-5
DNA: TGCGCCAGCAGCTTGGCAGGGGCCCAAGAGACCCAGTACTTC
CDR3: CASSLAGAQETQYF

D: -
size: -
V: TRBV18
J: TRBJ2-1
DNA: TGTGCCAGCTCCCACAGCTACAATGAGCAGTTCTTC
CDR3: CASSHSYNEQFF

D: -
size: -
V: TRBV7-2
J: TRBJ2-3
DNA: TGTGCCAGCAGCTTAGTGGGGGGCAGCCTCACAGATACGCAGTATTTT
CDR3: CASSLVGGSLTDTQYF

D: -
size: -
V: TRBV15
J: TRBJ1-1
DNA: TGTGCCACCAGCAGAGATGGGGGAAATGAAGCTTTCTTT
CDR3: CATSRDGGNEAFF

D: -
size: -
V: TRBV5-1
J: TRBJ2-7
DNA: TGCGCCAGCAGCTGGACTCAGGGTAAGATAGCCTACGAGCAGTACTTC
CDR3: CASSWTQGKIAYEQYF

D: TRBD2
size: -
V: TRBV11-2
J: TRBJ2-5
DNA: TGTGCCAGCAGCCTATCTAGCGGGGGTTCTGAGACCCAGTACTTC
CDR3: CASSLSSGGSETQYF

D: -
size: -
V: TRBV27
J: TRBJ1-1
DNA: TGTGCCAGCAGTCCTTGGGGGGGCCATGAAGCTTTCTTT
CDR3: CASSPWGGHEAFF

D: -
size: -
V: TRBV7-8
J: TRBJ1-5
DNA: TGTGCCAGCAGCTTTGGACAGAATCAGCCCCAGCATTTT
CDR3: CASSFGQNQPQHF

D: TRBD1
size: -
V: TRBV7-2
J: TRBJ2-7
DNA: TGTGCCAGCAGCTTACCGGGACAGGGCCCCTACGAGCAGTACTTC
CDR3: CASSLPGQGPYEQYF

D: -
size: -
V: TRBV9
J: TRBJ1-2
DNA: TGTGCCAGCAGCGTAGCTAGGGGGGCTACCTATGGCTACACCTTC
CDR3: CASSVARGATYGYTF

D: -
size: -
V: TRBV6-1
J: TRBJ1-2
DNA: TGTGCCAGCAGTGAGTCCACGTTTTATGGCTACACCTTC
CDR3: CASSESTFYGYTF